A single sample is the source of the 28 T cell receptor beta chains below, sequenced in a study of technical replicates of blood from several donors. This table comes from immunoSEQ multiplex PCR, and its TCRdb copy is limited to in-frame clones, with some not included. Of around 92,000 clones in the sample, about 95% were seen once. Input material: T cells isolated from PBMCs. All receptors come from a human donor in good health.

J is TRBJ1-2 and V is TRBV19; no definite D call. Trimming removed 4 bases at V and 4 bases at J, with 7 bases between. The germline V gene has CDR1 LNHDA and CDR2 SQIVND (reference sequence). CDR3 length: 12 residues. Here the CDR3 DNA reads TGTGCCAGTAGTAAAGGGAGCTATGGCTACACCTTC. Translated: CASSKGSYGYTF.

Here the CDR3 reads CASSEVYLGGTETQYF. CDR3 bases: TGTGCCAGCAGTGAAGTTTATTTGGGAGGGACCGAGACCCAGTACTTC. The chain is built from TRBV2 and TRBJ2-5, with 7 bases lining up with TRBD2. This CDR3 is 16 amino acids long. CDR1 is SNHLY and CDR2 is FYNNEI in the germline V gene. Unmatched junction bases numbered 10, after V lost 1 base and J lost 5 bases.

The chain carries TRBV6-5 and TRBJ2-7, with 12 bases identical to TRBD1. Germline V gene data show CDR1 as MNHEY and CDR2 as SVGAGI. CDR3 length: 15 amino acids. Germline trimming cut 2 bases from V and 3 bases from J; bases unmatched to any gene: 2. The CDR3 nucleotides are TGTGCCAGCAGTTACAGGGACAGGGGGCTCTACGAGCAGTACTTC. Its translation: CASSYRDRGLYEQYF.

The chain couples TRBV10-3 to TRBJ2-2, with 9 bases aligning to TRBD1. The V and J ends lost 0 bases and 2 bases, in that order; junction bases with no gene match: 4. The germline V gene has CDR1 ENHRY and CDR2 SYGVKD. This CDR3 contains 17 residues. The CDR3 reads CAISESVGQGNTGELFF. Here the CDR3 DNA reads TGTGCCATCAGTGAGTCGGTGGGACAGGGCAACACCGGGGAGCTGTTTTTT.

The chain carries TRBV30 and TRBJ1-3, with D uncertain. Trimming pared 3 bases from V and 0 bases from J, leaving 9 bases between. The CDR3 runs to 14 residues. Germline V gives CDR1 GTSNPN, CDR2 SVGIG (reference sequence). The CDR3 here is CAWSPLNSGNTIYF. DNA of the CDR3: TGTGCCTGGAGCCCCTTAAACTCTGGAAACACCATATATTTT.

As for this clone: It is unclear where the CDR3 begins or ends on the DNA, so no DNA is shown, and the CDR3 is as TCRdb lists it. This CDR3 reads CASSSSTGAITEAFF. The chain couples TRBV6-6 to TRBJ1-1; TRBD1 is taken as the D call from the table, unchecked against the DNA. Germline V CDR1 and CDR2: MNHNY, SVGAGI (reference sequence). Inclusive of both ends, the CDR3 amounts to 15 amino acids.

J is TRBJ1-2 and V is TRBV2; D remains ambiguous. With 5 bases removed from V and 8 bases from J, the gap between germline ends came to 9 bases. Germline V CDR1 and CDR2: SNHLY, FYNNEI. This CDR3 is built from 11 residues. The CDR3 is CASSPRVGYTF. Written as DNA, the CDR3 is TGTGCCAGCAGTCCGCGGGTAGGCTACACCTTC.

This chain joins TRBV14 and TRBJ1-2, with 8 bases matching TRBD1. CDR3 length equals 13 residues. CDR1 is SGHDN and CDR2 is FVKESK in the germline V gene. Losses at the gene ends were 6 bases for V and 8 bases for J; bases not matched to a gene: 8. CDR3 DNA sequence: TGTGCCAGCAGACCTCAGGGGGCGGGAGGCTACACCTTC. Translated: CASRPQGAGGYTF.

The rearrangement joins TRBV29-1 to TRBJ2-7, with TRBD1 matching over 9 bases. This CDR3 has 14 amino acids. Unmatched junction bases numbered 10, after V lost 6 bases and J lost 4 bases. Germline V gene lookup returns CDR1 SQVTM and CDR2 ANQGSEA. The CDR3: CSVAIQGAGYEQYF. The CDR3 bases are TGCAGCGTCGCAATACAGGGGGCTGGGTACGAGCAGTACTTC.

The rearrangement joins TRBV6-6 to TRBJ1-4; 7 positions match TRBD1. CDR3 length: 14 amino acids. V shed 7 bases, J shed 14 bases, and the junction held 16 bases outside the gene matches. CDR1 MNHNY and CDR2 SVGAGI come from the germline V gene (reference sequence). CDR3: CASTIGTGVGWLFF. CDR3 DNA sequence: TGTGCCAGCACCATCGGTACAGGGGTTGGCTGGCTGTTTTTT.

V usage is TRBV18 and J usage is TRBJ1-3; D might be TRBD1 (6 bases). The CDR3 is made up of 15 amino acids. Germline V gene sequence: CDR1 KGHSH, CDR2 LQKENI. V was shortened by 3 bases and J by 0 bases, with 9 bases between the two germline ends. The CDR3 sequence: CASSPYRASGNTIYF. CDR3 nucleotides: TGTGCCAGCTCACCCTACAGGGCCTCTGGAAACACCATATATTTT.

The chain joins TRBV2 to TRBJ2-7, with TRBD2 identical over 8 bases. The CDR3 has 14 amino acids. Per the germline V gene, CDR1 is SNHLY and CDR2 is FYNNEI. Germline trimming cut 7 bases from V and 2 bases from J; bases unmatched to any gene: 7. This CDR3 reads CASKKAGATYEQYF. CDR3 DNA sequence: TGTGCCAGCAAAAAAGCGGGGGCTACCTACGAGCAGTACTTC.

The chain joins TRBV5-1 to TRBJ1-1, with 8 bases lining up with TRBD1. CDR3 length: 13 amino acids. Germline V gives CDR1 SGHRS, CDR2 YFSETQ. With 2 bases clipped from V and 4 bases from J, the junction kept 1 base outside the gene matches. CDR3 DNA sequence: TGCGCCAGCAGCTTCGGGACAGGCACTGAAGCTTTCTTT. It yields the protein CASSFGTGTEAFF.

The chain has TRBV7-6 and TRBJ2-7, with 9 bases aligning to TRBD2. The germline V gene encodes CDR1 SGHVS and CDR2 FNYEAQ. This CDR3 has 15 amino acids. After removal of 5 bases from V and 4 bases from J, the junction contained 9 bases not matched to a gene. This CDR3 is CASSPGAGGGYEQYF. The CDR3, as DNA: TGTGCCAGCAGCCCGGGAGCGGGGGGTGGGTACGAGCAGTACTTC. Together with reference TRBV7-6 and TRBJ2-7, the CDR3 gives the full variable domain: GAGVSQSPRYKVTKRGQDVALRCDPISGHVSLYWYRQALGQGPEFLTYFNYEAQQDKSGLPNDRFSAERPEGSISTLTIQRTEQRDSAMYRCASSPGAGGGYEQYFGPGTRLTVT.

The rearrangement joins TRBV5-1 to TRBJ2-2; 8 positions agree with TRBD1. Unmatched junction bases numbered 4, after V lost 0 bases and J lost 3 bases. This CDR3 region has 16 residues. Per the germline V gene, CDR1 is SGHRS and CDR2 is YFSETQ. CDR3 coding DNA: TGCGCCAGCAGCTTGGAGGCAGGGGGCCACACCGGGGAGCTGTTTTTT. It yields the protein CASSLEAGGHTGELFF.

The genes are TRBV12-1 and TRBJ1-5. TRBV12-1 corresponds to a pseudogene. The CDR3 has 15 residues. CDR3 in amino acids: CASSFIGGAVQPQHF. Written as DNA, the CDR3 is TGTGCCAGCAGCTTTATAGGGGGGGCAGTTCAGCCCCAGCATTTT.

This clone has a single count. This sequence joins TRBV7-9 and TRBJ2-7, with D maybe TRBD2 (6 bases). Trimming shortened V by 5 bases and J by 0 bases, and 20 bases separated the two germline ends. Germline V CDR1 and CDR2: SEHNR, FQNEAQ (reference sequence). The CDR3 contains 17 residues. In DNA form, the CDR3 reads TGTGCCAGCAGCGCTCAAGGGGCGGGACTCACCTCCTACGAGCAGTACTTC. It specifies CASSAQGAGLTSYEQYF.

V and J are TRBV12-5 and TRBJ1-1; 9 bases match TRBD1. Trimming at V came to 3 bases and at J to 3 bases, leaving 11 bases not matched to a gene. Germline CDR1 is LGHNT and CDR2 is FRNRAP. This CDR3 comprises 17 residues. DNA for the CDR3: TGTGCTAGTGGTTTCGACTCCGGGACAGGGAAGGACACTGAAGCTTTCTTT. This codes for CASGFDSGTGKDTEAFF.

J is TRBJ2-2 and V is TRBV14, with 8 bases lining up with TRBD2. From germline, CDR1 is SGHDN and CDR2 FVKESK. The CDR3 loop spans 17 amino acids. Trimming cost V 0 bases and J 1 base; bases outside gene matches: 4. CDR3: CASSQDRLAGNTGELFF. The CDR3 DNA reads TGTGCCAGCAGCCAAGATAGGCTAGCGGGGAACACCGGGGAGCTGTTTTTT. Complete variable domain (other parts from reference TRBV14 and TRBJ2-2): EAGVTQFPSHSVIEKGQTVTLRCDPISGHDNLYWYRRVMGKEIKFLLHFVKESKQDESGMPNNRFLAERTGGTYSTLKVQPAELEDSGVYFCASSQDRLAGNTGELFFGEGSRLTVL.

This rearrangement joins TRBV7-9 to TRBJ2-5; the match to TRBD1 covers 9 bases. This CDR3 comprises 15 residues. The ends lost 2 bases at V and 1 base at J; junction bases unmatched: 2. Germline V gene data show CDR1 as SEHNR and CDR2 as FQNEAQ (reference sequence). This CDR3 reads CASSLKQGAQETQYF. CDR3 in DNA: TGTGCCAGCAGCTTAAAACAGGGGGCCCAAGAGACCCAGTACTTC.

This clone was seen just once. The CDR3 nucleotides read TGTGCCAGCAGCCATTTCTCGAACACCGGGGAGCTGTTTTTT. Protein: CASSHFSNTGELFF. The rearrangement links TRBV14 to TRBJ2-2; D call uncertain. Trimming took off 3 bases at V and 0 bases at J, with 5 bases between the two ends. The CDR3 has 14 amino acids. The V gene's germline CDR1 is SGHDN and CDR2 FVKESK.

The rearrangement links TRBV28 to TRBJ1-3, with D possibly matching TRBD1 (6 bases). This CDR3 region has 14 residues. V was cut by 5 bases and J by 5 bases, with 13 bases left in between. Germline V gene sequence: CDR1 MDHEN, CDR2 SYDVKM. This CDR3 is CASSPVDSRNTIYF. CDR3 nucleotides: TGTGCCAGCAGTCCAGTGGACAGTCGAAACACCATATATTTT.

CDR3 sequence reads: CASSVAEGGTNEKLFF. The CDR3 region has the DNA TGTGCCAGCAGCGTAGCCGAGGGCGGAACTAATGAAAAACTGTTTTTT. This chain links TRBV9 with TRBJ1-4; D gene ambiguous. Germline lookup yields CDR1 SGDLS and CDR2 YYNGEE. The CDR3 is 16 amino acids. V was cut by 0 bases and J by 1 base, with 10 bases left in between.

The chain employs TRBV27 and TRBJ2-1, with TRBD1 matching over 9 bases. The junction had 11 bases not matched to a gene; V was cut back by 0 bases and J by 8 bases. Germline-derived CDR1 and CDR2 are MNHEY and SMNVEV (reference sequence). This CDR3 is built from 17 residues. The CDR3 region has the DNA TGTGCCAGCAGTTTATCCCCCCCCGGGACAGGGTATCATGAGCAGTTCTTC. It translates to CASSLSPPGTGYHEQFF.

The V call is TRBV6-5, the J call TRBJ2-3; 8 nucleotides align to TRBD1. The ends lost 2 bases at V and 4 bases at J; junction bases unmatched: 2. Germline loops: CDR1 MNHEY, CDR2 SVGAGI. This CDR3 contains 14 residues. The CDR3 DNA sequence: TGTGCCAGCAGTTACCAGACAGGGGCAGATACGCAGTATTTT. Encoded protein: CASSYQTGADTQYF.

This rearrangement joins TRBV10-3 to TRBJ2-1, with TRBD1 identical over 10 bases. V was clipped by 5 bases and J by 6 bases; unmatched bases: 4. The CDR3 is 14 residues long. CDR1 and CDR2 (germline): ENHRY, SYGVKD. The DNA of the CDR3 is TGTGCCATCAGTACCGGACAGGGGGTCAATGAGCAGTTCTTC. This codes for CAISTGQGVNEQFF.

The chain recombines TRBV27 with TRBJ1-2; 8 positions match TRBD1. CDR3 length equals 15 residues. The V segment lost 5 bases and the J segment 6 bases; nucleotides outside the gene matches: 11. CDR1 is MNHEY, CDR2 SMNVEV, per germline (reference sequence). Here the CDR3 DNA reads TGTGCCAGCAGTCATGCCCCGACAGGGGTGAATGGCTACACCTTC. Translation gives CASSHAPTGVNGYTF.

This clone has more than one count but fewer than ten. The chain combines TRBV6-1 with TRBJ2-3; a possible D gene is TRBD1 (5 bases). Trimming took 7 bases from V and 4 from J, leaving 15 bases between them. CDR1 MNHNS and CDR2 SASEGT come from the germline V gene. The CDR3 covers 14 residues. Here the CDR3 DNA reads TGTGCCAGCATCACAGGTTTCGTCTCAGATACGCAGTATTTT. It translates to CASITGFVSDTQYF.